The 25 T cell receptor beta chains listed next were all sequenced from one sample in a study of T cells of healthy individuals listed by TCRdb under 2018. To prepare the library, 5' RACE was applied. Reads for this sample came from an Illumina MiSeq. TCRdb trimmed public reads at Q25 via fastp, called clones via MiXCR and kept in-frame beta chains. Here each entry gathers all rows of one CDR3 protein and keeps the most common genes and DNA. This sample is represented by about 41,000 distinct CDR3 sequences; about 4.2% of them were singletons. The ten largest clones capture 9.2% of the sample. The receptors come from a human donor in good health.

This clonotype was counted ten times or more. CDR3 residues: CASSPLGSPPKEQYF. The CDR3 DNA reads as TGTGCCAGCTCACCTCTCGGCAGCCCTCCTAAAGAGCAGTACTTC. The V call is TRBV18, the J call TRBJ2-7; the D is unclear. Germline values: CDR1 KGHSH, CDR2 LQKENI. The CDR3 covers 15 residues. Deletions cut 3 bases from V and 7 bases from J, with 19 bases between.

This clonotype was detected ten times or more. The chain is built from TRBV27 and TRBJ2-5, with a weak D call TRBD2 (6 bases). Germline assignment: CDR1 MNHEY and CDR2 SMNVEV (reference sequence). The CDR3 runs 13 residues. Written as DNA, the CDR3 is TGTGAAAGGAGGGCAGCTCTACAAGAGACCCAGTACTTC. Translation gives CERRAALQETQYF.

This clonotype was detected a few times. The genes are TRBV6-6 and TRBJ2-1; unclear D gene. V was cut by 0 bases and J by 2 bases, with 8 bases left in between. Germline loops: CDR1 MNHNY, CDR2 SVGAGI (reference sequence). The CDR3 runs 15 residues. The CDR3 loop is CASSYSAITYNEQFF. CDR3 coding DNA: TGTGCCAGCAGTTACTCAGCGATTACCTACAATGAGCAGTTCTTC.

The V and J genes are TRBV24-1 and TRBJ2-2; D is unclear. In germline, CDR1 is KGHDR, CDR2 SFDVKD. V was trimmed by 6 bases and J by 3 bases, leaving 10 bases between them. The CDR3 runs 14 residues. CDR3 DNA: TGTGCCACCAGTCCCAGACTTTACACCGGGGAGCTGTTTTTT. Its protein is CATSPRLYTGELFF.

This clonotype was counted at least ten times. This CDR3 is CASSLGLLGTENTEAFF. The CDR3 region has the DNA TGTGCCAGCAGCTTGGGTCTTTTAGGGACAGAAAACACTGAAGCTTTCTTT. The gene calls are TRBV11-3 and TRBJ1-1; 7 bases are a match to TRBD1. The CDR3 totals 17 residues. Germline V gives CDR1 SGHNT, CDR2 YENEEA. With 3 bases clipped from V and 2 bases from J, the junction kept 12 bases outside the gene matches.

This clonotype showed up just a few times. The rearrangement links TRBV18 to TRBJ2-1; 7 nucleotides line up with TRBD1. Per germline, CDR1 KGHSH and CDR2 LQKENI. V was clipped by 4 bases and J by 6 bases; unmatched bases: 0. The CDR3 covers 12 residues. The CDR3 is CASSRDSNEQFF. The CDR3 region has the DNA TGTGCCAGCTCACGGGACAGCAATGAGCAGTTCTTC. The full variable domain, completed using reference TRBV18 and TRBJ2-1, is NAGVMQNPRHLVRRRGQEARLRCSPMKGHSHVYWYRQLPEEGLKFMVYLQKENIIDESGMPKERFSAEFPKEGPSILRIQQVVRGDSAAYFCASSRDSNEQFFGPGTRLTVL.

This clonotype was picked up a small number of times. V is TRBV12-3 or TRBV12-4 and J is TRBJ2-1; TRBD2 matches 8 bases. There are 16 residues in the CDR3. With V trimmed by 7 bases and J by 0 bases, 8 bases remained unmatched. For the CDR3, the DNA is TGTGCCAGCAATGGTTACGGGAGGGCCTCCTACAATGAGCAGTTCTTC. Protein: CASNGYGRASYNEQFF.

This clonotype was seen repeatedly, ten times or more. The V and J genes are TRBV25-1 and TRBJ2-6; D may be TRBD1 (6 bases). The germline V and J ends were trimmed by 2 bases and 0 bases, with 14 bases remaining between them. The CDR3 is 18 amino acids. Germline V CDR1 and CDR2: MGHDK, SYGVNS. The CDR3 DNA reads as TGTGCCAGCAGTGAACCAGGGACATCCGTCTCTGGGGCCAACGTCCTGACTTTC. Its translation is CASSEPGTSVSGANVLTF.

This clonotype was found many times. This rearrangement joins TRBV20-1 to TRBJ2-2; TRBD2 matches at 14 bases. The CDR3 length is 15 residues. Germline V gene data show CDR1 as DFQATT and CDR2 as SNEGSKA (reference sequence). The J segment lost 6 bases and the V segment lost 5 bases, leaving 5 bases of the junction unmatched. The CDR3 DNA reads TGCAGTGCTCTTCGACTAGCGGGGGGGCCCGGGGAGCTGTTTTTT. This gives the protein CSALRLAGGPGELFF.

This clonotype was seen at least ten times. V gene TRBV4-1 combines with J gene TRBJ1-4, with 7 bases that match TRBD1. Germline-derived CDR1 and CDR2 are MGHRA and YSYEKL. The V segment lost 4 bases and the J segment 8 bases; nucleotides outside the gene matches: 13. CDR3 length: 16 residues. CDR3 protein: CASSRQGQPIPEKLFF. DNA of the CDR3: TGCGCCAGCAGCCGTCAGGGACAGCCTATACCGGAAAAACTGTTTTTT.

This clonotype was seen ten or more times. In DNA form, the CDR3 reads TGTGCCAGCAGCCAAGAAATGGGCCAGAAAACCGGGGAGCTGTTTTTT. It yields the protein CASSQEMGQKTGELFF. The chain carries TRBV3-1 and TRBJ2-2; D gene ambiguous. CDR3 length equals 16 residues. V lost 0 bases and J 5 bases, leaving 13 bases between the germline ends. Germline V gene lookup returns CDR1 LGHDT and CDR2 YNNKEL (reference sequence).

This clonotype was observed at least ten times. The chain is built from TRBV2 and TRBJ2-4; 7 bases align to TRBD1. Unmatched junction bases numbered 5, after V lost 9 bases and J lost 9 bases. The CDR3 is 11 residues long. The germline CDR1 and CDR2 sequences are SNHLY and FYNNEI. The CDR3 loop reads CASTGVSIQYF. The CDR3 DNA follows: TGTGCCAGTACAGGGGTGAGCATTCAGTACTTC.

This clonotype appeared a few times. This sequence joins TRBV20-1 and TRBJ2-7; D could derive from TRBD1 or TRBD2 (5 bases each). V dropped 6 bases and J dropped 2 bases, with 23 bases sitting between them. Per the germline V gene, CDR1 is DFQATT and CDR2 is SNEGSKA (reference sequence). This CDR3 comprises 16 residues. The CDR3 sequence: CSAGDPRVGSAYEQYF. The DNA of the CDR3 is TGCAGTGCGGGGGATCCTAGGGTGGGGTCTGCCTACGAGCAGTACTTC.

This clonotype was picked up many times. This rearrangement joins TRBV20-1 to TRBJ2-7, with TRBD1 matching over 8 bases. The CDR3 covers 16 residues. Germline V gene sequence: CDR1 DFQATT, CDR2 SNEGSKA (reference sequence). V lost 3 bases, J lost 1 base, and 11 bases stayed unmatched. CDR3 amino acids: CSARYSSGQASYEQYF. The CDR3 bases are TGCAGTGCTAGGTACAGTTCGGGACAGGCGTCCTACGAGCAGTACTTC.

This clonotype was seen only a few times. The chain carries TRBV7-6 and TRBJ1-3; the match to TRBD1 covers 8 bases. Trimming cost V 5 bases and J 0 bases; bases outside gene matches: 9. This CDR3 has 17 residues. Germline CDR1 and CDR2: SGHVS and FNYEAQ. The CDR3 region has the DNA TGTGCCAGCAGCCTCCGGGACAGGACTCCCTCTGGAAACACCATATATTTT. This gives the protein CASSLRDRTPSGNTIYF.

This clonotype was seen at least ten times. The rearrangement uses TRBV27 and TRBJ1-5; D is uncertain. The length of the CDR3 is 13 residues. Germline-derived CDR1 and CDR2 are MNHEY and SMNVEV (reference sequence). With 0 bases removed from V and 8 bases from J, the gap between germline ends came to 8 bases. The CDR3 bases are TGTGCCAGCAGTTTATCTCCGGGGAAGCCCCAGCATTTT. Its protein is CASSLSPGKPQHF.

This clonotype was recorded many times. The rearrangement links TRBV4-2 to TRBJ1-5, with D possibly TRBD1 on 5 matching bases. The CDR3 contains 15 residues. V was trimmed by 0 bases and J by 0 bases, leaving 6 bases between them. Germline CDR1 LGHNA, CDR2 YNFKEQ. The CDR3 DNA reads TGTGCCAGCAGCCAAGATGGGGGTAGCAATCAGCCCCAGCATTTT. Its translation is CASSQDGGSNQPQHF.

This clonotype was seen ten or more times. V gene TRBV25-1 combines with J gene TRBJ2-3; D remains ambiguous. The CDR3 is made up of 12 amino acids. V lost 1 base and J lost 5, with 4 bases in between. The germline gives CDR1 MGHDK, CDR2 SYGVNS. The CDR3 loop is CASSEFRDTQYF. The CDR3 DNA follows: TGTGCCAGCAGTGAATTTAGAGATACGCAGTATTTT.

This clonotype was counted many times. This rearrangement joins TRBV20-1 to TRBJ2-7; 8 bases are a match to TRBD1. The V gene's germline CDR1 is DFQATT and CDR2 SNEGSKA (reference sequence). The CDR3 consists of 13 residues. V lost 0 bases, J lost 3 bases, and 1 base stayed unmatched. The CDR3, as DNA: TGCAGTGCTAGAGACGACAGGGGCTACGAGCAGTACTTC. Translating it yields CSARDDRGYEQYF.

This clonotype was detected only a few times. The V call is TRBV20-1, the J call TRBJ2-4; 8 bases fit TRBD2. V was pared by 5 bases and J by 7 bases, with 10 bases of the junction left unmatched. The germline CDR1 and CDR2 sequences are DFQATT and SNEGSKA (reference sequence). The length of the CDR3 is 14 residues. The DNA of the CDR3 is TGCAGTGCTTACCATGGGACTAGAACGAACATTCAGTACTTC. Translating gives CSAYHGTRTNIQYF.

This clonotype was seen ten or more times. This chain uses TRBV6-2 or TRBV6-3 with TRBJ2-1; 9 bases align to TRBD1. V dropped 2 bases and J dropped 14; count of bases not matched to a gene: 10. The V gene's germline CDR1 is MNHEY and CDR2 SVGEGT. This CDR3 is 14 amino acids long. For the CDR3, the DNA is TGTGCCAGCAGTTACGCCACCAACAGGGGGCTTAAGTTCTTC. Translating gives CASSYATNRGLKFF.

This clonotype was seen repeatedly, ten times or more. The genes are TRBV7-2 and TRBJ1-2; D perhaps matches TRBD1 (6 bases). The CDR3 has 16 residues. The germline V and J ends were trimmed by 5 bases and 4 bases, with 20 bases remaining between them. Germline V gene lookup returns CDR1 SGHTA and CDR2 FQGNSA. The DNA for the CDR3 is TGTGCCAGCAGCCCCCGGGGGGGCAGAGATTTCTATGGCTACACCTTC. Translating gives CASSPRGGRDFYGYTF.

This sequence joins TRBV10-2 and TRBJ1-5; the match to TRBD1 covers 9 bases. Germline assignment: CDR1 WSHSY and CDR2 SAAADI. The CDR3 loop spans 17 amino acids. V gave up 5 bases and J gave up 0 bases; unmatched junction bases: 8. The CDR3 DNA sequence: TGCGCCAGCAGTTCACTTGACAGGGGGTATAGCAATCAGCCCCAGCATTTT. As protein: CASSSLDRGYSNQPQHF.

The chain carries TRBV20-1 and TRBJ2-3; 10 bases agree with TRBD2. The junction had 17 bases not matched to a gene; V was cut back by 5 bases and J by 0 bases. CDR1 and CDR2 from the germline V gene are DFQATT and SNEGSKA (reference sequence). The CDR3 totals 19 residues. CDR3: CSAHPILAGTDTSTDTQYF. Here the CDR3 DNA reads TGCAGTGCTCACCCTATACTAGCGGGGACCGACACTAGCACAGATACGCAGTATTTT.

This clonotype has only a few counts. The V and J genes are TRBV6-1 and TRBJ2-1; 13 nucleotides agree with TRBD2. CDR1 and CDR2 from the germline V gene are MNHNS and SASEGT. Losses at the gene ends were 4 bases for V and 6 bases for J; bases not matched to a gene: 0. This CDR3 contains 14 residues. CDR3 sequence reads: CASSGLAGGNEQFF. In DNA form, the CDR3 reads TGTGCCAGCAGTGGACTAGCGGGGGGCAATGAGCAGTTCTTC.